These 11 T cell receptor beta chains were all obtained from the same sample, sequenced in a study of CD8 T cells in Susac syndrome. RNA was extracted with the RNeasy kit, and a quantity of about 0.45 to 1 ug was reverse transcribed using random hexamers. TCRdb itself ran the immunoSEQ multiplex PCR reads through MiXCR, one entry per CDR3 protein. The data hold some 110,000 distinct CDR3 sequences, with 85% to 95% observed a single time. The sample taken for sequencing was CD4+ T cells from PBMCs. All receptors derive from a human donor with multiple sclerosis.

V gene TRBV4-2 combines with J gene TRBJ2-6; tentatively, D is TRBD1 (7 bases). The CDR3 consists of 18 residues. Germline CDR1 LGHNA, CDR2 YNFKEQ. With 0 bases removed from V and 0 bases from J, the gap between germline ends came to 12 bases. CDR3 bases: TGTGCCAGCAGCCAAGAAGGAGGGGGCACCTCTGGGGCCAACGTCCTGACTTTC. Translating gives CASSQEGGGTSGANVLTF.

This chain's CDR3 is CASQGDSPPYEQYF. The CDR3 nucleotides read TGTGCCAGCCAGGGGGACTCTCCCCCCTACGAGCAGTACTTC. This chain connects TRBV12-3 or TRBV12-4 to TRBJ2-7, with TRBD1 as a possible D gene (7 bases). The V gene lost 8 bases and the J gene lost 2 bases, with 16 bases spanning the gap. This CDR3 spans 14 amino acids.

The genes are TRBV7-2 and TRBJ1-1; weak D call: TRBD1 (5 bases). The length of the CDR3 is 17 residues. From germline, CDR1 is SGHTA and CDR2 FQGNSA. V was shortened by 4 bases and J by 1 base, with 19 bases between the two germline ends. The CDR3 DNA reads TGTGCCAGCAGCTCTCCTATCCGGGGCAAGTCGAACACTGAAGCTTTCTTT. Translation: CASSSPIRGKSNTEAFF.

The J gene is TRBJ1-6, the V gene TRBV5-1, with 10 bases that match TRBD1. V shed 4 bases and J 7 bases; nucleotides not matched to a gene: 8. There are 16 residues in the CDR3. The germline V gene has CDR1 SGHRS and CDR2 YFSETQ. The CDR3 spells CASSPGTGVSNSPLHF. DNA of the CDR3: TGCGCCAGCAGCCCGGGGACAGGGGTTTCCAATTCACCCCTCCACTTT.

The gene calls are TRBV6-1 and TRBJ1-5; D not certain. Germline-derived CDR1 and CDR2 are MNHNS and SASEGT. V was cut by 6 bases and J by 6 bases, with 18 bases left in between. This CDR3 is built from 15 residues. CDR3 sequence reads: CASRVTLGLIQPQHF. The CDR3 DNA reads TGTGCCAGCAGGGTTACCCTTGGGTTGATTCAGCCCCAGCATTTT.

The genes are TRBV6-6 and TRBJ2-7; a weak D match, TRBD1 (6 bases). The V and J ends lost 6 bases and 2 bases respectively, with 8 bases between them. From germline, CDR1 is MNHNY and CDR2 SVGAGI (reference sequence). The CDR3 is made up of 12 amino acids. Written as DNA, the CDR3 is TGTGCCAGCAGGCAGGGGACCTACGAGCAGTACTTC. Its translation is CASRQGTYEQYF.

This clonotype came up once. V gene TRBV20-1 combines with J gene TRBJ2-5; no firm D call. The ends were cut back, 6 bases at V and 5 bases at J, with 19 bases in the middle. Germline-derived CDR1 and CDR2 are DFQATT and SNEGSKA (reference sequence). The CDR3 consists of 14 residues. CDR3 nucleotides: TGCAGTGCCCTAAGGGCAGTTGGTGGCGAGACCCAGTACTTC. The encoded protein is CSALRAVGGETQYF.

This clonotype was detected only once. This chain connects TRBV20-1 to TRBJ1-5; D unresolved. This CDR3 is 14 amino acids long. The V and J ends lost 6 bases and 4 bases respectively, with 16 bases between them. CDR1 is DFQATT and CDR2 is SNEGSKA in the germline V gene (reference sequence). The CDR3 DNA reads TGCAGTGCCGAAGAGATGGTAGGAAATCAGCCCCAGCATTTT. Its translation is CSAEEMVGNQPQHF.

This sequence joins TRBV7-8 and TRBJ2-1, with D possibly matching TRBD1 (6 bases). V gave up 8 bases and J gave up 3 bases, with 20 bases separating them. Germline V gene sequence: CDR1 SGHVS, CDR2 FQNEAQ. CDR3 length equals 16 residues. Written as DNA, the CDR3 is TGTGCCAGCGTCCCCTCTAGGGACACCATCTACAATGAGCAGTTCTTC. It yields the protein CASVPSRDTIYNEQFF.

The gene calls are TRBV5-1 and TRBJ1-6; D not resolved. V was pared by 0 bases and J by 9 bases, with 13 bases between. Germline CDR1 is SGHRS and CDR2 is YFSETQ. The CDR3 length is 15 residues. The CDR3 loop reads CASSLDNPDVSPLHF. The CDR3 nucleotides read TGCGCCAGCAGCTTGGATAATCCCGATGTTTCACCCCTCCACTTT.

V gene TRBV10-3 combines with J gene TRBJ1-2; 8 nucleotides line up with TRBD1. Germline CDR1 reads ENHRY; CDR2 reads SYGVKD. Trimming removed 4 bases from V and 6 bases from J; junction bases left unmatched: 7. This CDR3 is built from 14 residues. The CDR3 DNA reads TGTGCCATCAGTGCTACAGGGGGGTCAGATGGCTACACCTTC. It is translated as CAISATGGSDGYTF.